What follows describes a single T cell receptor beta chain. No antigen is known for it. Several immunoSEQ plates held equal portions of the genomic DNA taken from each subset. The repertoire was sequenced with immunoSEQ multiplex PCR; TCRdb's copy has only in-frame clones and lacks some. The data contain a few hundred thousand clones, 95% to 98% of them singletons. The sample comes from a study of shared clonotypes between healthy human individuals. Looking at the study overall: Each donor contributed plates that comprised three CD4 naive, three CD4 memory, two CD8 naive and one CD8 memory.

The study's findings and limits: Naive subsets, compared against memory subsets, generally had larger estimated richness values. Some clonotypes were shared by all four sorted-subset donors, while others were not shared. The non-shared ones had lower generation probabilities than the shared ones.

The germline V gene has CDR1 SGHAT and CDR2 FQNNGV. The CDR3 is 19 amino acids. Trimming took off 1 base at V and 0 bases at J, with 19 bases between the two ends. The V gene is TRBV11-2, the J gene TRBJ2-1; TRBD1 or TRBD2 may be the D gene (5 bases each). The receptor's source is a young woman in good health. The sequencing sample was made of naive CD4+ T cells sorted from blood. Indicated subset: CD45RA+ positively selected. The CDR3 loop is CASSLARGSGLFSYNEQFF. The CDR3 nucleotides are TGTGCCAGCAGCTTAGCACGAGGGTCGGGGCTTTTCTCCTACAATGAGCAGTTCTTC.